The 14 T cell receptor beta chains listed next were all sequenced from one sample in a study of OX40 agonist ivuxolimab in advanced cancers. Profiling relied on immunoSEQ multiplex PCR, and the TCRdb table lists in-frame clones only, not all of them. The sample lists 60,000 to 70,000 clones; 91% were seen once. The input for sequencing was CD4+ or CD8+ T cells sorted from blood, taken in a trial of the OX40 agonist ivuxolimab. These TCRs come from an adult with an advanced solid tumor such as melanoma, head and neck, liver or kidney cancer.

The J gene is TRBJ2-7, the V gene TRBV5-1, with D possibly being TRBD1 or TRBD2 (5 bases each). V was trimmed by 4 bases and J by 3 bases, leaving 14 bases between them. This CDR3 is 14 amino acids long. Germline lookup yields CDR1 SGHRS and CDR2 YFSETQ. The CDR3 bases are TGCGCCAGCAGCCCCGGGACCGATTTCTACGAGCAGTACTTC. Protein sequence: CASSPGTDFYEQYF.

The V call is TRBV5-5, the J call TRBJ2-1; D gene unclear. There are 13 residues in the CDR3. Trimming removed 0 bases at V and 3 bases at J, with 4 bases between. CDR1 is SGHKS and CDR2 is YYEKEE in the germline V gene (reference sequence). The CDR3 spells CASSLEDYNEQFF. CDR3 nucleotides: TGTGCCAGCAGCTTGGAGGACTACAATGAGCAGTTCTTC.

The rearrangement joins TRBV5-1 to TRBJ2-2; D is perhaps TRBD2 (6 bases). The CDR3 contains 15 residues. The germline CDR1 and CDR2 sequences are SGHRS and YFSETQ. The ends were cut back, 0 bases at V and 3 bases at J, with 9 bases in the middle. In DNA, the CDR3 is TGCGCCAGCAGCTTGGGCGGGGACGACACCGGGGAGCTGTTTTTT. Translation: CASSLGGDDTGELFF.

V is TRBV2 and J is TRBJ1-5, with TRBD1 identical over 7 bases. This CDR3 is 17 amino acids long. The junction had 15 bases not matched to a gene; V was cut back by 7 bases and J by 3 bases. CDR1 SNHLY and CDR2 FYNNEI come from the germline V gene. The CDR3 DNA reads TGTGCCAGCACCGAGGGGGAGACAGGGATGGTCAATCAGCCCCAGCATTTT. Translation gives CASTEGETGMVNQPQHF.

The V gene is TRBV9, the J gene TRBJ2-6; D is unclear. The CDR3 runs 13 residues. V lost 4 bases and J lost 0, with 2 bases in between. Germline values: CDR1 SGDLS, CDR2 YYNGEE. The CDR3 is CASSTSGANVLTF. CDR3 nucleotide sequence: TGTGCCAGCAGCACCTCTGGGGCCAACGTCCTGACTTTC. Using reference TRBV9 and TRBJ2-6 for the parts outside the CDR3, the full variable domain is DSGVTQTPKHLITATGQRVTLRCSPRSGDLSVYWYQQSLDQGLQFLIQYYNGEERAKGNILERFSAQQFPDLHSELNLSSLELGDSALYFCASSTSGANVLTFGAGSRLTVL.

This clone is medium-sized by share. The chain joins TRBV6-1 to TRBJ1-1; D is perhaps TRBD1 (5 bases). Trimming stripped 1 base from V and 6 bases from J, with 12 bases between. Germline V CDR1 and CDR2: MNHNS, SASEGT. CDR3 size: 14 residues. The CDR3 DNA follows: TGTGCCAGCAGTGAAGGGGGCGGGTATCCTGAAGCTTTCTTT. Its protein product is CASSEGGGYPEAFF.

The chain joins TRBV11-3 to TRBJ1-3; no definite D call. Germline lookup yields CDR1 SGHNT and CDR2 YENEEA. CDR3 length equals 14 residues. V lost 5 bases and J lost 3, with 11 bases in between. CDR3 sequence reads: CASSPPGDGNTIYF. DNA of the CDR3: TGTGCCAGCAGCCCACCTGGGGATGGAAACACCATATATTTT.

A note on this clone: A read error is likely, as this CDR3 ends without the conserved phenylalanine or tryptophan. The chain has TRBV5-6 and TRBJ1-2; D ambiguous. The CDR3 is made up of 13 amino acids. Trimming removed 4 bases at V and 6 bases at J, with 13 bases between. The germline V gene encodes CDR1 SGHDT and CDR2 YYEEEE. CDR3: CASSPPNQNGYTL. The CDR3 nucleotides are TGTGCCAGCAGCCCCCCTAATCAGAATGGCTACACCCTC.

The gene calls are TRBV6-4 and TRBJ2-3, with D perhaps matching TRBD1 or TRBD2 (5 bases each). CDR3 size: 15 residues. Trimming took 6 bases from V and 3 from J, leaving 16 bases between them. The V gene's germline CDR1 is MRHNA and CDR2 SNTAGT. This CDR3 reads CASSPFGGVTDTQYF. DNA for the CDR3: TGTGCCAGCAGCCCTTTTGGGGGAGTGACAGATACGCAGTATTTT.

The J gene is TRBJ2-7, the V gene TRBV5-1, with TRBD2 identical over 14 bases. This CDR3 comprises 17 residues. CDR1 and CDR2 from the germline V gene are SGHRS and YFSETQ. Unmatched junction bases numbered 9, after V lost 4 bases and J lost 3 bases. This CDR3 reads CASSANPGTSGSYEQYF. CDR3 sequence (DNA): TGCGCCAGCAGCGCAAACCCCGGGACTAGCGGGAGCTACGAGCAGTACTTC.

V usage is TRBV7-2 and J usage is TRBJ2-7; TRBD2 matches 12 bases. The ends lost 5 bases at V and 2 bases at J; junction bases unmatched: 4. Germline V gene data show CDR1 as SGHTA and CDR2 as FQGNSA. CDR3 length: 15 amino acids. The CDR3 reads CASSALAGGTYEQYF. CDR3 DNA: TGTGCCAGCAGCGCACTAGCGGGAGGAACCTACGAGCAGTACTTC.

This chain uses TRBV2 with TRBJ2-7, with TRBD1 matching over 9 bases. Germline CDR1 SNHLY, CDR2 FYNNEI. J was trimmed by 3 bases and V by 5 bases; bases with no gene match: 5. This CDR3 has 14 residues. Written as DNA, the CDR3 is TGTGCCAGCAGTTCCTCGACAGGGGGCTACGAGCAGTACTTC. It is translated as CASSSSTGGYEQYF.

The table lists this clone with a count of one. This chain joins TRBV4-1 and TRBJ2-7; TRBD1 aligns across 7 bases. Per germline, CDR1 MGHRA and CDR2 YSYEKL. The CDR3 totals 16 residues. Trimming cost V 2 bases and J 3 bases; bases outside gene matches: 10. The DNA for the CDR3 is TGCGCCAGCAGCCAAATCGGGACAGCGGATCACTACGAGCAGTACTTC. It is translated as CASSQIGTADHYEQYF.

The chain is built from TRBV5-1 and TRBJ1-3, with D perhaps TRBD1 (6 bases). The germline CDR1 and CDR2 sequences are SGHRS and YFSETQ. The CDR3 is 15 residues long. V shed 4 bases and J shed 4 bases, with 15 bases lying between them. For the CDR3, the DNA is TGCGCCAGCAGCAACGAACGGGACATAGGAAACACCATATATTTT. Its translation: CASSNERDIGNTIYF.